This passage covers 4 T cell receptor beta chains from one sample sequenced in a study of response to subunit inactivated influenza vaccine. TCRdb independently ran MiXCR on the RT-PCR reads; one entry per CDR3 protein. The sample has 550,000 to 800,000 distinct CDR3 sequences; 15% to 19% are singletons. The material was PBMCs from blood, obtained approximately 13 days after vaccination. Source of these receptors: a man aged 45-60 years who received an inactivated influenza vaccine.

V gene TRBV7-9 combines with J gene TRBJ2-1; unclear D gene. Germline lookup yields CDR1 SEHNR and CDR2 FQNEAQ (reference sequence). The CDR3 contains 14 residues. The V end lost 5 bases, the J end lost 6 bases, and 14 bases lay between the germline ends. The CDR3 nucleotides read TGTGCCAGCAGCCCTGTGGCAGGCCCCAATGAGCAGTTCTTC. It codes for CASSPVAGPNEQFF.

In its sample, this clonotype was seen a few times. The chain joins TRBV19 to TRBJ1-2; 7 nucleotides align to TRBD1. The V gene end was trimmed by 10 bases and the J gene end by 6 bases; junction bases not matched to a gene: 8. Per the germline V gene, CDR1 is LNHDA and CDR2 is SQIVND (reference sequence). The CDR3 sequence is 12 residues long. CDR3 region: CATRSRGNGYTF. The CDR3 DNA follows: TGTGCCACCAGATCCAGGGGGAATGGCTACACCTTC.

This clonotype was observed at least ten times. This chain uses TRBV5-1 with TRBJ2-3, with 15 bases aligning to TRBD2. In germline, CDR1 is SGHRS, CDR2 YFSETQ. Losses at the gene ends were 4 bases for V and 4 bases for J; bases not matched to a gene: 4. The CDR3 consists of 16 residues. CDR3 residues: CASSLGLAGGSDTQYF. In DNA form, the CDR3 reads TGCGCCAGCAGCCTGGGACTAGCGGGAGGTTCAGATACGCAGTATTTT.

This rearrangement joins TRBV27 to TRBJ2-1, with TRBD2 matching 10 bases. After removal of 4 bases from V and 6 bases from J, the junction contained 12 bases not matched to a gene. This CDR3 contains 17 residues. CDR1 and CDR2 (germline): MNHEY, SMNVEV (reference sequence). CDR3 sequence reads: CASSSSLLAGLRNEQFF. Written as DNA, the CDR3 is TGTGCCAGCAGTTCCTCCTTACTAGCGGGGCTTCGCAATGAGCAGTTCTTC.